Sequencing of this T cell receptor (beta chain) was carried out in a study of blood T cell repertoires in COVID-19. Turning to the study itself: T cells, B-cell-depleted T cells, or PBMCs supplied cDNA or gDNA.

CDR3 length equals 12 residues. Germline V gene data show CDR1 as MNHEY and CDR2 as SVGAGI. V dropped 5 bases and J dropped 10 bases, with 15 bases sitting between them. Sequencing used immunoSEQ multiplex PCR; TCRdb keeps in-frame clones, though not all of them. The sample gives roughly 150,000 clones, about 87% of which show up once; more than 40% is in the top ten. The sequenced material came from peripheral blood. V gene TRBV6-5 combines with J gene TRBJ2-7; D is perhaps TRBD1 (8 bases). The origin of this receptor is a human donor in a cohort sampled during active COVID-19. CDR3 sequence (DNA): TGTGCCAGCAGTACAGGGGGGGGCAAACAGTACTTC. It yields the protein CASSTGGGKQYF.